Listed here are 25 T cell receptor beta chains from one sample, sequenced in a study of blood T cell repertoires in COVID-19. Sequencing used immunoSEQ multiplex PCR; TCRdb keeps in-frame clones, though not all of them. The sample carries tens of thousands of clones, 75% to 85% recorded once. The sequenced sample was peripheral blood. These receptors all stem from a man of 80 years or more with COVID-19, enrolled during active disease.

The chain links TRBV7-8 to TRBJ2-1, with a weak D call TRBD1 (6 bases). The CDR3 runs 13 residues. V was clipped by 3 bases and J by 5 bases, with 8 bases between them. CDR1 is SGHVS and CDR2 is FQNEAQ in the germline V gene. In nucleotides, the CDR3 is TGTGCCAGCAGCTTCTCAGGGGACAATGAGCAGTTCTTC. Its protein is CASSFSGDNEQFF.

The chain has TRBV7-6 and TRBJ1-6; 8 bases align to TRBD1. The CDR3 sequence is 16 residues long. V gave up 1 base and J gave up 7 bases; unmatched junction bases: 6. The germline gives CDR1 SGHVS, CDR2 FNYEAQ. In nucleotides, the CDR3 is TGTGCCAGCAGCTTAGTGACCCCAGGGGGCAATTCACCCCTCCACTTT. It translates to CASSLVTPGGNSPLHF.

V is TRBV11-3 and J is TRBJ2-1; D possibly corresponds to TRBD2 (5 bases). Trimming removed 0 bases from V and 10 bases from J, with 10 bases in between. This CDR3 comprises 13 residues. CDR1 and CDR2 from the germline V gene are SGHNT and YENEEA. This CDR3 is CASSLDGWREQFF. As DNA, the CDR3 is TGTGCCAGCAGCTTAGACGGCTGGAGGGAGCAGTTCTTC.

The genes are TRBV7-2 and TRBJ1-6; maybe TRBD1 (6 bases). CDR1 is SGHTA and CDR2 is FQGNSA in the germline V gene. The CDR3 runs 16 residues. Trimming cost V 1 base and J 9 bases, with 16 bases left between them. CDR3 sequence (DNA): TGTGCCAGCAGCTTAGAGGGGGGGCGGGTGGTTTCACCCCTCCACTTT. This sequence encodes CASSLEGGRVVSPLHF.

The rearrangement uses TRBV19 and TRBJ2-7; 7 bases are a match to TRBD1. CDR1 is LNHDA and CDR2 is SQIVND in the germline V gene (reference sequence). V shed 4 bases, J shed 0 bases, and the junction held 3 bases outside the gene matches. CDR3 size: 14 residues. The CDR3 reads CASSTRDSSYEQYF. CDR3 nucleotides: TGTGCCAGTAGTACCCGGGACAGCTCCTACGAGCAGTACTTC. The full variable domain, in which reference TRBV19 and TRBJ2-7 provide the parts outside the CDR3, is DGGITQSPKYLFRKEGQNVTLSCEQNLNHDAMYWYRQDPGQGLRLIYYSQIVNDFQKGDIAEGYSVSREKKESFPLTVTSAQKNPTAFYLCASSTRDSSYEQYFGPGTRLTVT.

CDR3 region: CASSRLTGSYNEQFF. CDR3 nucleotide sequence: TGTGCCAGCTCACGTCTCACAGGGTCCTACAATGAGCAGTTCTTC. V is TRBV18 and J is TRBJ2-1; TRBD1 might be the D (6 bases). Germline CDR1 KGHSH, CDR2 LQKENI. The CDR3 extends over 15 amino acids. Between the trimmed V and J ends, which lost 4 bases and 1 base, there was a span of 11 bases.

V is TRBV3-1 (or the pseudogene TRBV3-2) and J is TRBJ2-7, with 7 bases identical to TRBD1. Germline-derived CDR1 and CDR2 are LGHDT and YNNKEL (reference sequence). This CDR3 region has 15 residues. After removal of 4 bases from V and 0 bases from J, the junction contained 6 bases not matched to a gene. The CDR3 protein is CASSPTGTDSYEQYF. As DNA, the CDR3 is TGTGCCAGCAGCCCAACCGGGACAGACTCCTACGAGCAGTACTTC.

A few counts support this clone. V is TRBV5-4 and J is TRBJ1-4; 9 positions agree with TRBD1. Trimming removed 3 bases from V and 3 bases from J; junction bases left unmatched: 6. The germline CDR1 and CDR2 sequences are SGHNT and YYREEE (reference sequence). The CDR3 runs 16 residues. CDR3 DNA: TGTGCCAGCAGCTCCGGACAGGGGAGATCTAATGAAAAACTGTTTTTT. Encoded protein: CASSSGQGRSNEKLFF.

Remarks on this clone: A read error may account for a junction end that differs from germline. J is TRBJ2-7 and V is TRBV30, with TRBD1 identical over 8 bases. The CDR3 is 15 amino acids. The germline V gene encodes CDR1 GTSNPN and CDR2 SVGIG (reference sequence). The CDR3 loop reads CAWRERQGRSSEQYF. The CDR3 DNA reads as TGTGCCTGGAGGGAGAGACAGGGGCGATCCTCCGAGCAGTACTTC.

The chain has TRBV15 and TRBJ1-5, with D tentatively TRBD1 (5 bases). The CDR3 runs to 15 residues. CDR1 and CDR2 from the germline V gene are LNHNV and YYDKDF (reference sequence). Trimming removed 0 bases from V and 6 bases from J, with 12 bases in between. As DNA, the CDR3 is TGTGCCACCAGCAGAGATCTATCCAGGGTTCAGCCCCAGCATTTT. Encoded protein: CATSRDLSRVQPQHF.

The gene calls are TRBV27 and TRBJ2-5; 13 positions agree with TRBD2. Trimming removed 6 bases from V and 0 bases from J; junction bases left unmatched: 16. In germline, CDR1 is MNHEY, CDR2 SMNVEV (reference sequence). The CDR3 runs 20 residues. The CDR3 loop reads CASSPVRLAGGVWYQETQYF. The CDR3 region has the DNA TGTGCCAGCAGCCCCGTCCGACTAGCGGGAGGCGTGTGGTACCAAGAGACCCAGTACTTC.

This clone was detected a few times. CDR3 DNA: TGTGCCAGCAGCTTAGTCGGGGGGACAGGGGTGCTGAATGAGCAGTTCTTC. Amino acids: CASSLVGGTGVLNEQFF. The chain recombines TRBV11-2 with TRBJ2-1; TRBD1 agrees at 10 bases. V dropped 1 base and J dropped 7; count of bases not matched to a gene: 10. In germline, CDR1 is SGHAT, CDR2 FQNNGV. CDR3 size: 17 residues.

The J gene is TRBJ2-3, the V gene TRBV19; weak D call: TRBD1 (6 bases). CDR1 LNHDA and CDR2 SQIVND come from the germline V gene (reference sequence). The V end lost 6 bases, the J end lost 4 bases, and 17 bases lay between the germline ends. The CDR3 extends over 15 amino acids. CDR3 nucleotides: TGTGCCAGTAGCCGAGGACAGTCAGGGGCAGATACGCAGTATTTT. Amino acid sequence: CASSRGQSGADTQYF.

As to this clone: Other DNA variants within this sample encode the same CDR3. The CDR3 DNA sequence: TGTGCCAGCAGTCCACCAGGGGTTACTGAAGCTTTCTTT. Translated: CASSPPGVTEAFF. The V call is TRBV28, the J call TRBJ1-1; perhaps TRBD1 as D (6 bases). The germline V gene has CDR1 MDHEN and CDR2 SYDVKM. Trimming removed 5 bases at V and 5 bases at J, with 12 bases between. The length of the CDR3 is 13 residues.

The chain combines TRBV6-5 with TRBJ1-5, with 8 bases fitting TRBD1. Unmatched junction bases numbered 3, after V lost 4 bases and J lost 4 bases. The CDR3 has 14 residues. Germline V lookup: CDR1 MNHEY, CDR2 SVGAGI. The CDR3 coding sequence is TGTGCCAGCAGTTCAGGGGGCGCGAATCAGCCCCAGCATTTT. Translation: CASSSGGANQPQHF.

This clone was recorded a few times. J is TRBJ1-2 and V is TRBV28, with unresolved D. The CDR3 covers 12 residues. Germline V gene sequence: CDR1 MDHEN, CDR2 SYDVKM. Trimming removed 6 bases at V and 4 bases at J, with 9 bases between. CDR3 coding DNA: TGTGCCAGCAGCCGAGACACCTATGGCTACACCTTC. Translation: CASSRDTYGYTF.

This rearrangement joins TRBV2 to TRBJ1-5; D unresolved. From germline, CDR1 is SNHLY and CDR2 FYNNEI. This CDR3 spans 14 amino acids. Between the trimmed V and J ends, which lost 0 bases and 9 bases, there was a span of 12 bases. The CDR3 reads CASSEARPHRPQHF. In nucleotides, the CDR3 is TGTGCCAGCAGTGAAGCGCGGCCGCATCGGCCCCAGCATTTT.

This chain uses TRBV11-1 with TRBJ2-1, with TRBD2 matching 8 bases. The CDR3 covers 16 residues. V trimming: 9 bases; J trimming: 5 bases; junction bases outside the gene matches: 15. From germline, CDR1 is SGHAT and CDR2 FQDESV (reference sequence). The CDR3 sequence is CASRFREGTVNNEQFF. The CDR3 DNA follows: TGTGCCAGTAGGTTCCGGGAGGGGACCGTTAACAATGAGCAGTTCTTC.

The DNA for the CDR3 is TGTGCCAGCAGAATGGGACAGGTAGATCGGGTCAATCAGCCCCAGCATTTT. It is translated as CASRMGQVDRVNQPQHF. This chain connects TRBV28 to TRBJ1-5, with TRBD1 matching 8 bases. This CDR3 spans 17 amino acids. Germline V CDR1 and CDR2: MDHEN, SYDVKM. With 6 bases clipped from V and 3 bases from J, the junction kept 13 bases outside the gene matches.

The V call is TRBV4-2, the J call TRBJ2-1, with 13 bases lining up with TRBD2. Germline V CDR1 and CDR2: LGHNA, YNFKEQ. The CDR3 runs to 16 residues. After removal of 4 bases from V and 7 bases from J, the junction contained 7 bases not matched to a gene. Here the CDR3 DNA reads TGTGCCAGCAGCCCCCGGACTAGCGGGAGTCAGAATGAGCAGTTCTTC. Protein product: CASSPRTSGSQNEQFF.

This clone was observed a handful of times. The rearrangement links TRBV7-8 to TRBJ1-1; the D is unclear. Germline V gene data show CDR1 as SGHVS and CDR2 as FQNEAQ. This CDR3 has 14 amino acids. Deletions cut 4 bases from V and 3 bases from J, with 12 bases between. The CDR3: CASSSGEADTEAFF. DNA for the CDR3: TGTGCCAGCAGCTCCGGGGAGGCCGACACTGAAGCTTTCTTT.

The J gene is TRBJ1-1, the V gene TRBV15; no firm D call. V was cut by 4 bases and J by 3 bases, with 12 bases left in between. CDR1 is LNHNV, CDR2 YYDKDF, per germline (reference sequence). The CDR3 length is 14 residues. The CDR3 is CATSTYRAYTEAFF. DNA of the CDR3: TGTGCCACCAGCACTTATAGAGCTTACACTGAAGCTTTCTTT. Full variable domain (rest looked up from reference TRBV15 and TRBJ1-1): DAMVIQNPRYQVTQFGKPVTLSCSQTLNHNVMYWYQQKSSQAPKLLFHYYDKDFNNEADTPDNFQSRRPNTSFCFLDIRSPGLGDTAMYLCATSTYRAYTEAFFGQGTRLTVV.

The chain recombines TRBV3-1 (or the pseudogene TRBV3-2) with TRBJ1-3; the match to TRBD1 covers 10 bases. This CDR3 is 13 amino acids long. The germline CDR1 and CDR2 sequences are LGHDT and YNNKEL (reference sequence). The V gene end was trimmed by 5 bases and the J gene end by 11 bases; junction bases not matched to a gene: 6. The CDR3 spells CASSGDGTGAIYF. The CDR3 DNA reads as TGTGCCAGCAGCGGAGATGGGACAGGGGCCATATATTTT.

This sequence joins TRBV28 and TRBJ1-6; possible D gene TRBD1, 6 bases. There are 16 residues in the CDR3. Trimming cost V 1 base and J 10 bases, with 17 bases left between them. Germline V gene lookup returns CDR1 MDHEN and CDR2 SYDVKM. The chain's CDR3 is CASSLLEWTRGSPLHF. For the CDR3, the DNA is TGTGCCAGCAGTTTATTGGAGTGGACCAGGGGCTCACCCCTCCACTTT.

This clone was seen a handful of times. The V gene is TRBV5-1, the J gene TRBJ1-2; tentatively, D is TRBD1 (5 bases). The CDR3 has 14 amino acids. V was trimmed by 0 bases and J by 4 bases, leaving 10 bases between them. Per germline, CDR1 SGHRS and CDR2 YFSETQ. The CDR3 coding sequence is TGCGCCAGCAGCTTGGATCCAGGGTCCTATGGCTACACCTTC. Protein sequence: CASSLDPGSYGYTF.